What follows are 32 T cell receptor beta chains derived from one specimen sequenced in a study of CD8+ T cells in alopecia areata. Sequencing templates came from extracted RNA that was reverse transcribed into cDNA. Data came from immunoSEQ multiplex PCR; TCRdb stores just in-frame clones and leaves some out. The table has under 250,000 clones, more than 50% seen once. Sequencing input: CD8+ T cells sorted from blood. The origin of the receptors is a human donor in good health.

The gene calls are TRBV29-1 and TRBJ1-4, with 7 bases fitting TRBD1. CDR3 length equals 15 residues. The ends lost 6 bases at V and 0 bases at J; junction bases unmatched: 7. From germline, CDR1 is SQVTM and CDR2 ANQGSEA. The CDR3 protein is CSVGTDSATNEKLFF. The CDR3 DNA reads TGCAGCGTCGGGACAGATTCAGCAACTAATGAAAAACTGTTTTTT.

This clone has just a few counts. The chain uses TRBV5-6 and TRBJ2-1; the D gene could be TRBD1 or TRBD2 (5 bases each). V lost 3 bases and J 0 bases, leaving 10 bases between the germline ends. The CDR3 contains 15 residues. The germline gives CDR1 SGHDT, CDR2 YYEEEE. The CDR3 reads CASSSGTASYNEQFF. CDR3 nucleotide sequence: TGTGCCAGCAGCTCCGGGACGGCCTCCTACAATGAGCAGTTCTTC. The full variable domain, with the rest looked up from reference TRBV5-6 and TRBJ2-1, is DAGVTQSPTHLIKTRGQQVTLRCSPKSGHDTVSWYQQALGQGPQFIFQYYEEEERQRGNFPDRFSGHQFPNYSSELNVNALLLGDSALYLCASSSGTASYNEQFFGPGTRLTVL.

The V call is TRBV2, the J call TRBJ2-3, with 7 bases identical to TRBD2. The CDR3 is 15 residues long. Trimming at V came to 4 bases and at J to 1 base, leaving 5 bases not matched to a gene. Germline values: CDR1 SNHLY, CDR2 FYNNEI. The chain's CDR3 is CASSAAGERTDTQYF. The DNA of the CDR3 is TGTGCCAGCAGTGCGGCGGGGGAACGCACAGATACGCAGTATTTT.

This clone was counted a single time. The chain joins TRBV20-1 to TRBJ1-4, with a weak D call TRBD1 (5 bases). Germline values: CDR1 DFQATT, CDR2 SNEGSKA (reference sequence). Trimming removed 1 base from V and 11 bases from J, with 8 bases in between. The CDR3 is 11 amino acids. For the CDR3, the DNA is TGCAGTGCTAGAGGCAGGGTGAAACTGTTTTTT. Translating it yields CSARGRVKLFF.

The V gene is TRBV25-1, the J gene TRBJ2-7, with D possibly called TRBD1 or TRBD2 (5 bases each). The CDR3 is made up of 11 amino acids. Germline V CDR1 and CDR2: MGHDK, SYGVNS. The CDR3 DNA sequence: TGTGCAGCCGGGACGCCCTACGAGCAGTACTTC. Translating gives CAAGTPYEQYF.

The chain recombines TRBV30 with TRBJ2-7, with TRBD2 as a possible D gene (5 bases). Germline V gives CDR1 GTSNPN, CDR2 SVGIG (reference sequence). The CDR3 loop spans 15 amino acids. V lost 0 bases, J lost 3 bases, and 15 bases lay in between. CDR3 nucleotides: TGTGCCTGGAGTGTACTAATGGGAGTAGGCTACGAGCAGTACTTC. This encodes CAWSVLMGVGYEQYF.

As regards this clone: A much larger clone lies a single base off, so this may be a read error. The chain has TRBV27 and TRBJ1-1, with TRBD1 matching over 7 bases. The CDR3 has 14 residues. Unmatched junction bases numbered 2, after V lost 3 bases and J lost 1 base. Germline loops: CDR1 MNHEY, CDR2 SMNVEV (reference sequence). CDR3 loop: CASSFGTENTEAFF. The CDR3, as DNA: TGTGCCAGCAGTTTTGGGACAGAGAACACTGAAGCTTTCTTT.

The chain joins TRBV7-9 to TRBJ2-5; 9 bases align to TRBD1. The germline V gene has CDR1 SEHNR and CDR2 FQNEAQ (reference sequence). The CDR3 runs to 13 residues. Trimming cost V 5 bases and J 7 bases; bases outside gene matches: 5. CDR3 region: CASSRDRAATQYF. Here the CDR3 DNA reads TGTGCCAGCAGCCGGGACAGGGCGGCGACCCAGTACTTC.

This chain links TRBV5-1 with TRBJ1-1; TRBD1 aligns across 10 bases. Germline V CDR1 and CDR2: SGHRS, YFSETQ. The CDR3 consists of 17 residues. The V and J ends lost 4 bases and 0 bases, in that order; junction bases with no gene match: 9. The CDR3 DNA is TGCGCCAGCAGCACTACAGACAGGGGGCGGATGAACACTGAAGCTTTCTTT. Translation gives CASSTTDRGRMNTEAFF.

This chain links TRBV20-1 with TRBJ2-7; D may be TRBD1 (5 bases). The CDR3 runs to 10 residues. V gave up 6 bases and J gave up 7 bases, with 10 bases separating them. CDR1 and CDR2 (germline): DFQATT, SNEGSKA (reference sequence). This chain's CDR3 is CSAHSGEQYF. The CDR3 region has the DNA TGCAGTGCCCATTCAGGGGAGCAGTACTTC.

This clone was detected once. The CDR3 sequence: CASSLVDRGLGNEQFF. The CDR3 coding sequence is TGTGCCAGCAGCTTAGTAGACAGGGGGCTAGGAAATGAGCAGTTCTTC. This rearrangement joins TRBV7-8 to TRBJ2-1; 10 bases are a match to TRBD1. The CDR3 is 16 amino acids. The V gene's germline CDR1 is SGHVS and CDR2 FQNEAQ. V trimming: 1 base; J trimming: 7 bases; junction bases outside the gene matches: 7.

This clone was observed a handful of times. The sample has other DNA sequences that encode this CDR3 too. The chain couples TRBV7-9 to TRBJ1-1; D not certain. The V gene's germline CDR1 is SEHNR and CDR2 FQNEAQ (reference sequence). This CDR3 is built from 13 residues. Trimming cost V 4 bases and J 0 bases, with 6 bases left between them. CDR3 nucleotide sequence: TGTGCCAGCAGCTCAGGAATGAACACTGAAGCTTTCTTT. Amino acids: CASSSGMNTEAFF.

The chain links TRBV28 to TRBJ1-4; D uncertain. The CDR3 runs 14 residues. V lost 6 bases and J 4 bases, leaving 12 bases between the germline ends. The V gene's germline CDR1 is MDHEN and CDR2 SYDVKM. The DNA for the CDR3 is TGTGCCAGCAGCACAACAAGGTTTAATGAAAAACTGTTTTTT. It yields the protein CASSTTRFNEKLFF.

The sample holds a few counts of this clone. V gene TRBV7-8 combines with J gene TRBJ1-1; a possible D gene is TRBD1 (5 bases). V was pared by 5 bases and J by 9 bases, with 16 bases between. The CDR3 is 13 amino acids. Germline assignment: CDR1 SGHVS and CDR2 FQNEAQ. CDR3 amino acids: CASSQFPGEKAFF. As DNA, the CDR3 is TGTGCCAGCAGCCAGTTTCCGGGGGAAAAAGCTTTCTTT. Variable domain in full (rest from reference TRBV7-8 and TRBJ1-1): GAGVSQSPRYKVAKRGQDVALRCDPISGHVSLFWYQQALGQGPEFLTYFQNEAQLDKSGLPSDRFFAERPEGSVSTLKIQRTQQEDSAVYLCASSQFPGEKAFFGQGTRLTVV.

This clone has a handful of counts. The chain is built from TRBV10-2 and TRBJ2-2, with D possibly TRBD1 on 5 matching bases. Germline CDR1 is WSHSY and CDR2 is SAAADI. Trimming pared 6 bases from V and 2 bases from J, leaving 10 bases between. This CDR3 is 14 amino acids long. CDR3 nucleotides: TGCGCCAGCAGGGACACCAAAAACACCGGGGAGCTGTTTTTT. Its translation is CASRDTKNTGELFF.

The chain combines TRBV4-2 with TRBJ1-1; D gene unclear. Between the trimmed V and J ends, which lost 0 bases and 4 bases, there was a span of 15 bases. The CDR3 is 16 amino acids. The V gene's germline CDR1 is LGHNA and CDR2 YNFKEQ. The CDR3 nucleotides read TGTGCCAGCAGCCAAGAGGAGGGCCCGGGTGGCACTGAAGCTTTCTTT. It is translated as CASSQEEGPGGTEAFF.

This clone was counted a few times. The chain carries TRBV6-5 and TRBJ1-2; tentative D call: TRBD1 (6 bases). CDR3 size: 12 residues. Germline CDR1 reads MNHEY; CDR2 reads SVGAGI. V was cut by 10 bases and J by 5 bases, with 14 bases left in between. The CDR3 here is CATTDSLYGYTF. CDR3 DNA: TGTGCCACAACGGACAGTCTTTATGGCTACACCTTC.

V usage is TRBV2 and J usage is TRBJ2-1; 9 nucleotides match TRBD1. The junction had 8 bases not matched to a gene; V was cut back by 8 bases and J by 0 bases. The germline V gene encodes CDR1 SNHLY and CDR2 FYNNEI. There are 16 residues in the CDR3. The CDR3 region is CASAAATGGSYNEQFF. The DNA for the CDR3 is TGTGCCAGCGCCGCCGCGACAGGGGGCTCCTACAATGAGCAGTTCTTC.

The gene calls are TRBV13 and TRBJ2-3; 8 bases agree with TRBD1. The CDR3 is 14 residues long. The trim removed 4 bases at V and 4 bases at J, leaving 4 bases unmatched. Germline CDR1 PRHDT, CDR2 FYEKMQ (reference sequence). As DNA, the CDR3 is TGTGCCAGCAGCTCGACAGGGGACGCAGATACGCAGTATTTT. The encoded protein is CASSSTGDADTQYF.

This clone was observed a handful of times. Given a much more abundant clone one base away, this may be a read error. This chain links TRBV7-2 with TRBJ1-1; 8 nucleotides match TRBD1. Germline CDR1 reads SGHTA; CDR2 reads FQGNSA. The trim removed 2 bases at V and 1 base at J, leaving 3 bases unmatched. The CDR3 is 15 residues long. The CDR3 DNA is TGTGCCAGCAGCTTATCCGGGACAGGGAACACTGAAGCTTTCTTT. This translates into CASSLSGTGNTEAFF.

This clone was found a few times. V gene TRBV9 combines with J gene TRBJ2-5; D possibly uses TRBD1 or TRBD2 (6 bases each). V lost 4 bases to trimming and J lost 4 bases, with 14 bases between them. Germline V gives CDR1 SGDLS, CDR2 YYNGEE. The CDR3 runs to 14 residues. CDR3 in amino acids: CASSIGGSGETQYF. CDR3 nucleotides: TGTGCCAGCAGCATCGGGGGCTCAGGAGAGACCCAGTACTTC.

This clone was observed a handful of times. V and J are TRBV23-1 and TRBJ1-2; the match to TRBD1 covers 7 bases. TRBV23-1 belongs to the ORF category, with a function that is uncertain. J was trimmed by 0 bases and V by 0 bases; bases with no gene match: 4. The CDR3 covers 16 residues. CDR3 DNA: TGCGCCAGCAGTCAATCGGACAGGACCGCTAACTATGGCTACACCTTC. Its translation is CASSQSDRTANYGYTF.

The CDR3 loop is CASTRVTNTGELFF. The CDR3 bases are TGTGCCAGCACCAGGGTGACTAACACCGGGGAGCTGTTTTTT. This chain uses TRBV5-6 with TRBJ2-2; possibly TRBD1 for D (5 bases). Trimming shortened V by 6 bases and J by 2 bases, and 11 bases separated the two germline ends. The germline gives CDR1 SGHDT, CDR2 YYEEEE. The CDR3 has 14 amino acids.

This clone was found a few times. The rearrangement uses TRBV7-9 and TRBJ2-1, with D unclear. CDR3 size: 12 residues. Germline values: CDR1 SEHNR, CDR2 FQNEAQ (reference sequence). The V end was cut by 7 bases, the J end by 10 bases, with 14 bases between. The chain's CDR3 is CASISGFGEQFF. In DNA form, the CDR3 reads TGTGCCAGCATCAGTGGTTTTGGGGAGCAGTTCTTC.

The chain has TRBV7-9 and TRBJ2-1; the D gene is possibly TRBD1 (5 bases). The CDR3 loop spans 17 amino acids. V shed 4 bases and J shed 0 bases, with 16 bases lying between them. Germline V gene data show CDR1 as SEHNR and CDR2 as FQNEAQ (reference sequence). CDR3 region: CASSSPGATSSYNEQFF. DNA of the CDR3: TGTGCCAGCAGCTCCCCTGGGGCAACCAGCTCCTACAATGAGCAGTTCTTC. The full variable domain, completed using reference TRBV7-9 and TRBJ2-1, is DTGVSQNPRHKITKRGQNVTFRCDPISEHNRLYWYRQTLGQGPEFLTYFQNEAQLEKSRLLSDRFSAERPKGSFSTLEIQRTEQGDSAMYLCASSSPGATSSYNEQFFGPGTRLTVL.

The chain employs TRBV29-1 and TRBJ2-7; D is undetermined. Trimming left V 0 bases short and J 3 bases short, with 12 bases between. CDR3 length: 14 amino acids. Germline V gene sequence: CDR1 SQVTM, CDR2 ANQGSEA. Here the CDR3 reads CSVEDNGRNYEQYF. The CDR3 nucleotides are TGCAGCGTTGAAGATAATGGCAGGAACTACGAGCAGTACTTC.

This clone was found once. The CDR3 sequence: CSAREGSPLHF. CDR3 nucleotide sequence: TGCAGTGCTAGAGAGGGATCACCCCTCCACTTT. This chain joins TRBV20-1 and TRBJ1-6; the D is unclear. V was clipped by 0 bases and J by 10 bases, with 4 bases between them. The CDR3 length is 11 residues. The germline V gene encodes CDR1 DFQATT and CDR2 SNEGSKA (reference sequence).

The chain has TRBV4-2 and TRBJ2-1; D is possibly TRBD2 (7 bases). CDR1 and CDR2 from the germline V gene are LGHNA and YNFKEQ. The CDR3 runs 16 residues. V was pared by 4 bases and J by 8 bases, with 21 bases between. CDR3 nucleotides: TGTGCCAGCAGCCCGGAGTTGGGGGGGCCAAGGGATGAGCAGTTCTTC. Translated, it gives CASSPELGGPRDEQFF.

This clone was counted a single time. The chain has TRBV2 and TRBJ1-2, with TRBD1 matching over 10 bases. The junction had 11 bases not matched to a gene; V was cut back by 8 bases and J by 5 bases. Germline V gene sequence: CDR1 SNHLY, CDR2 FYNNEI. The CDR3 runs 15 residues. The CDR3 region is CASFVRDRGFYGYTF. The CDR3 DNA reads as TGTGCCAGCTTCGTCCGGGACAGGGGTTTTTATGGCTACACCTTC.

This chain joins TRBV19 and TRBJ1-6; D gene uncertain. This CDR3 comprises 13 residues. Trimming took off 3 bases at V and 7 bases at J, with 7 bases between the two ends. Germline CDR1 and CDR2: LNHDA and SQIVND (reference sequence). CDR3 protein: CASSIVGNSPLHF. CDR3 bases: TGTGCCAGTAGTATCGTAGGGAATTCACCCCTCCACTTT.

J is TRBJ2-7 and V is TRBV29-1, with TRBD1 matching 7 bases. CDR3 size: 14 residues. Trimming cost V 4 bases and J 7 bases; bases outside gene matches: 13. The germline CDR1 and CDR2 sequences are SQVTM and ANQGSEA. The DNA for the CDR3 is TGCAGCGTTGTCCCGGGACAGACGTCTAGGGAGCAGTACTTC. As protein: CSVVPGQTSREQYF.

V and J are TRBV15 and TRBJ1-2; the D gene is possibly TRBD1 (6 bases). This CDR3 spans 12 amino acids. The V gene's germline CDR1 is LNHNV and CDR2 YYDKDF (reference sequence). Trimming cost V 8 bases and J 4 bases, with 11 bases left between them. The DNA of the CDR3 is TGTGCCACCTCGGGGGCTGGCTATGGCTACACCTTC. Protein sequence: CATSGAGYGYTF. The full variable domain, rest sourced from reference TRBV15 and TRBJ1-2, is DAMVIQNPRYQVTQFGKPVTLSCSQTLNHNVMYWYQQKSSQAPKLLFHYYDKDFNNEADTPDNFQSRRPNTSFCFLDIRSPGLGDTAMYLCATSGAGYGYTFGSGTRLTVV.